The 29 T cell receptor beta chains listed next were all sequenced from one sample in a study of identifying expanded T cells in peripheral blood. The repertoire was sequenced with immunoSEQ multiplex PCR; TCRdb's copy has only in-frame clones and lacks some. Of about 110,000 clones in the sample, about 88% were seen once. Sequencing was done on a sample of blood. These receptors all stem from a person between 18 and 70 years old in good health.

The chain has TRBV5-4 and TRBJ1-1, with 7 bases identical to TRBD1. The CDR3 has 14 residues. Germline CDR1 SGHNT, CDR2 YYREEE (reference sequence). V was pared by 3 bases and J by 3 bases, with 5 bases of the junction left unmatched. CDR3 amino acids: CASSSTGLDTEAFF. The CDR3 bases are TGTGCCAGCAGCTCGACAGGGTTGGACACTGAAGCTTTCTTT.

This chain joins TRBV2 and TRBJ1-5, with a weak D call TRBD1 (6 bases). The ends were cut back, 7 bases at V and 1 base at J, with 8 bases in the middle. Germline V gene data show CDR1 as SNHLY and CDR2 as FYNNEI. This CDR3 comprises 13 residues. Here the CDR3 DNA reads TGTGCCAGCAACAGGGACAGCAATCAGCCCCAGCATTTT. This gives the protein CASNRDSNQPQHF. Drawing the rest from reference TRBV2 and TRBJ1-5, the complete variable domain is EPEVTQTPSHQVTQMGQEVILRCVPISNHLYFYWYRQILGQKVEFLVSFYNNEISEKSEIFDDQFSVERPDGSNFTLKIRSTKLEDSAMYFCASNRDSNQPQHFGDGTRLSIL.

The genes are TRBV6-1 and TRBJ2-3, with TRBD1 matching over 9 bases. Germline CDR1 MNHNS, CDR2 SASEGT. The trim removed 2 bases at V and 1 base at J, leaving 1 base unmatched. CDR3 length equals 15 residues. The CDR3 nucleotides are TGTGCCAGCAGTGAAAGGACAGGGGGCACAGATACGCAGTATTTT. Protein product: CASSERTGGTDTQYF.

The rearrangement uses TRBV19 and TRBJ1-1; no reliable D call. There are 12 residues in the CDR3. V dropped 3 bases and J dropped 6 bases, with 8 bases sitting between them. CDR1 and CDR2 from the germline V gene are LNHDA and SQIVND (reference sequence). This CDR3 is CASSMVGAEAFF. In DNA form, the CDR3 reads TGTGCCAGTAGTATGGTAGGCGCTGAAGCTTTCTTT. Filled out from reference TRBV19 and TRBJ1-1, the complete variable domain reads DGGITQSPKYLFRKEGQNVTLSCEQNLNHDAMYWYRQDPGQGLRLIYYSQIVNDFQKGDIAEGYSVSREKKESFPLTVTSAQKNPTAFYLCASSMVGAEAFFGQGTRLTVV.

This clone was detected only once. V gene TRBV7-9 combines with J gene TRBJ2-7; D remains ambiguous. The CDR3 sequence is 11 residues long. Germline CDR1 is SEHNR and CDR2 is FQNEAQ (reference sequence). V was clipped by 5 bases and J by 6 bases, with 8 bases between them. The CDR3 protein is CASSEDGEQYF. In DNA form, the CDR3 reads TGTGCCAGCAGCGAGGACGGCGAGCAGTACTTC. Full variable domain (missing parts from reference TRBV7-9 and TRBJ2-7): DTGVSQNPRHKITKRGQNVTFRCDPISEHNRLYWYRQTLGQGPEFLTYFQNEAQLEKSRLLSDRFSAERPKGSFSTLEIQRTEQGDSAMYLCASSEDGEQYFGPGTRLTVT.

V gene TRBV11-2 combines with J gene TRBJ1-3; possible D gene TRBD1, 5 bases. The CDR3 has 14 amino acids. The V and J ends lost 5 bases and 1 base respectively, with 9 bases between them. The germline gives CDR1 SGHAT, CDR2 FQNNGV. The CDR3 region is CASSNRQSGNTIYF. CDR3 bases: TGTGCCAGCAGCAACAGACAGTCTGGAAACACCATATATTTT.

The chain combines TRBV28 with TRBJ2-7, with 8 bases matching TRBD2. The CDR3 has 15 residues. CDR1 is MDHEN and CDR2 is SYDVKM in the germline V gene. V trimming: 5 bases; J trimming: 0 bases; junction bases outside the gene matches: 6. CDR3 sequence (DNA): TGTGCCAGCAGTCCGGGGGGGGGCTCCTCCTACGAGCAGTACTTC. This gives the protein CASSPGGGSSYEQYF.

This rearrangement joins TRBV2 to TRBJ2-3; 7 bases align to TRBD1. Germline-derived CDR1 and CDR2 are SNHLY and FYNNEI. This CDR3 is 16 amino acids long. Losses at the gene ends were 3 bases for V and 0 bases for J; bases not matched to a gene: 6. CDR3 protein: CASSDDRVPSTDTQYF. CDR3 DNA: TGTGCCAGCAGTGATGACAGGGTGCCTAGCACAGATACGCAGTATTTT.

The chain links TRBV18 to TRBJ2-2; 12 bases are shared with TRBD1. After removal of 3 bases from V and 7 bases from J, the junction contained 12 bases not matched to a gene. The CDR3 loop spans 18 amino acids. CDR1 is KGHSH and CDR2 is LQKENI in the germline V gene. This CDR3 reads CASSPDIAGQGAVGELFF. DNA of the CDR3: TGTGCCAGCTCACCCGACATCGCGGGACAGGGGGCTGTCGGGGAGCTGTTTTTT.

This clone was detected only once. V is TRBV10-3 and J is TRBJ2-2, with 7 bases lining up with TRBD2. V dropped 4 bases and J dropped 4; count of bases not matched to a gene: 15. From germline, CDR1 is ENHRY and CDR2 SYGVKD. The CDR3 loop spans 18 amino acids. The CDR3 here is CAISARIGRRVGTGELFF. CDR3 bases: TGTGCCATCAGTGCGAGGATCGGGAGGAGAGTGGGCACCGGGGAGCTGTTTTTT.

This sequence joins TRBV28 and TRBJ1-1, with TRBD1 as a possible D gene (5 bases). Trimming shortened V by 3 bases and J by 0 bases, and 17 bases separated the two germline ends. This CDR3 contains 17 residues. Germline V gene sequence: CDR1 MDHEN, CDR2 SYDVKM. In DNA, the CDR3 is TGTGCCAGCAGTTTTCGCTTGGGGGGTGGGGTGAACACTGAAGCTTTCTTT. This sequence encodes CASSFRLGGGVNTEAFF. Complete variable domain (other parts from reference TRBV28 and TRBJ1-1): DVKVTQSSRYLVKRTGEKVFLECVQDMDHENMFWYRQDPGLGLRLIYFSYDVKMKEKGDIPEGYSVSREKKERFSLILESASTNQTSMYLCASSFRLGGGVNTEAFFGQGTRLTVV.

This sequence joins TRBV2 and TRBJ1-4; 9 bases align to TRBD1. Germline assignment: CDR1 SNHLY and CDR2 FYNNEI. V gave up 4 bases and J gave up 7 bases; unmatched junction bases: 7. This CDR3 region has 15 residues. The CDR3 region has the DNA TGTGCCAGCAGTGGATGGGGACAGGGAGTTGAAAAACTGTTTTTT. It translates to CASSGWGQGVEKLFF.

The V call is TRBV10-3, the J call TRBJ1-1; D is undetermined. This CDR3 region has 13 residues. Germline V CDR1 and CDR2: ENHRY, SYGVKD. Trimming cost V 6 bases and J 5 bases, with 13 bases left between them. This chain's CDR3 is CAIRKGNRTEAFF. CDR3 nucleotides: TGTGCCATCAGGAAAGGGAACCGGACTGAAGCTTTCTTT.

CDR3: CASTTGTGSSYEQYF. The CDR3 region has the DNA TGTGCCAGCACAACCGGGACAGGGAGCTCCTACGAGCAGTACTTC. The chain uses TRBV18 and TRBJ2-7; 9 nucleotides match TRBD1. Germline CDR1 KGHSH, CDR2 LQKENI. There are 15 residues in the CDR3. Trimming at V came to 8 bases and at J to 0 bases, leaving 8 bases not matched to a gene.

The chain combines TRBV19 with TRBJ2-5, with a possible D match to TRBD1 (6 bases). Looked up from germline, CDR1 is LNHDA and CDR2 is SQIVND (reference sequence). The V end was cut by 3 bases, the J end by 6 bases, with 14 bases between. This CDR3 is built from 14 residues. The CDR3 here is CASSMGAVLQTQYF. For the CDR3, the DNA is TGTGCCAGTAGTATGGGGGCAGTGCTGCAGACCCAGTACTTC.

This chain uses TRBV9 with TRBJ2-7; the match to TRBD2 covers 11 bases. With V trimmed by 3 bases and J by 5 bases, 4 bases remained unmatched. Germline V gene lookup returns CDR1 SGDLS and CDR2 YYNGEE. The CDR3 contains 14 residues. In DNA, the CDR3 is TGTGCCAGCAGCGCGGGACTAGCGGAGGACGAGCAGTACTTC. It specifies CASSAGLAEDEQYF.

The V gene is TRBV2, the J gene TRBJ1-5, with D possibly TRBD1 on 6 matching bases. The CDR3 covers 16 residues. Germline V lookup: CDR1 SNHLY, CDR2 FYNNEI. V lost 7 bases and J 2 bases, leaving 18 bases between the germline ends. As DNA, the CDR3 is TGTGCCAGCACCCGGGAACAGGGCAGGGGCAATCAGCCCCAGCATTTT. Translated: CASTREQGRGNQPQHF.

The J gene is TRBJ2-6, the V gene TRBV5-1; TRBD2 is a possible D gene (5 bases). Deletions cut 4 bases from V and 0 bases from J, with 8 bases between. This CDR3 is built from 15 residues. Germline V gene data show CDR1 as SGHRS and CDR2 as YFSETQ. This CDR3 is CASSPGSSGANVLTF. CDR3 nucleotide sequence: TGCGCCAGCAGCCCGGGGAGCTCTGGGGCCAACGTCCTGACTTTC.

The chain carries TRBV11-3 and TRBJ2-1; no clear D gene. From germline, CDR1 is SGHNT and CDR2 YENEEA. CDR3 length: 13 residues. V lost 1 base and J 5 bases, leaving 6 bases between the germline ends. The CDR3: CASSLARNNEQFF. The CDR3 bases are TGTGCCAGCAGCTTAGCCAGGAACAATGAGCAGTTCTTC.

The rearrangement joins TRBV5-1 to TRBJ2-7; no reliable D call. V gave up 1 base and J gave up 5 bases, with 13 bases separating them. CDR1 and CDR2 from the germline V gene are SGHRS and YFSETQ. This CDR3 has 14 amino acids. The CDR3 region is CASSLTKNVNEQYF. In DNA, the CDR3 is TGCGCCAGCAGCTTGACCAAGAACGTAAACGAGCAGTACTTC.

The CDR3 reads CASSLSAVTNEKLFF. In nucleotides, the CDR3 is TGTGCCAGCAGTTTATCGGCGGTTACTAATGAAAAACTGTTTTTT. The J gene is TRBJ1-4, the V gene TRBV27; D remains unclear. Per germline, CDR1 MNHEY and CDR2 SMNVEV (reference sequence). This CDR3 contains 15 residues. V was trimmed by 0 bases and J by 2 bases, leaving 7 bases between them.

The J gene is TRBJ2-5, the V gene TRBV5-1; D might be TRBD1 (6 bases). Germline-derived CDR1 and CDR2 are SGHRS and YFSETQ. The CDR3 sequence is 13 residues long. The V gene lost 1 base and the J gene lost 9 bases, with 13 bases spanning the gap. The CDR3 loop is CASSLTLPGAQYF. The CDR3 DNA reads TGCGCCAGCAGCTTGACACTCCCAGGGGCCCAGTACTTC.

The chain recombines TRBV7-8 with TRBJ1-6, with D maybe TRBD1 (5 bases). Germline V gene lookup returns CDR1 SGHVS and CDR2 FQNEAQ. The CDR3 length is 14 residues. V was trimmed by 5 bases and J by 8 bases, leaving 13 bases between them. The CDR3 nucleotides are TGTGCCAGCAGCCACCCGGGGCGGGATTCACCCCTCCACTTT. Amino acids: CASSHPGRDSPLHF.

This chain uses TRBV27 with TRBJ1-4; TRBD1 aligns across 9 bases. The CDR3 has 16 amino acids. V gave up 6 bases and J gave up 6 bases; unmatched junction bases: 11. Germline values: CDR1 MNHEY, CDR2 SMNVEV (reference sequence). The CDR3 is CASSSGTGPKHEKLFF. The CDR3 region has the DNA TGTGCCAGCAGCTCCGGGACAGGGCCAAAGCATGAAAAACTGTTTTTT.

This clone has a handful of counts. The V gene is TRBV11-3, the J gene TRBJ2-2; no clear D gene. CDR1 SGHNT and CDR2 YENEEA come from the germline V gene. The CDR3 totals 12 residues. Trimming cost V 2 bases and J 3 bases, with 1 base left between them. As DNA, the CDR3 is TGTGCCAGCAGCTTATACACCGGGGAGCTGTTTTTT. Its translation: CASSLYTGELFF. Variable domain in full (rest from reference TRBV11-3 and TRBJ2-2): EAGVVQSPRYKIIEKKQPVAFWCNPISGHNTLYWYLQNLGQGPELLIRYENEEAVDDSQLPKDRFSAERLKGVDSTLKIQPAELGDSAVYLCASSLYTGELFFGEGSRLTVL.

The chain couples TRBV6-6 to TRBJ2-1; D is uncertain. The CDR3 covers 14 residues. Germline CDR1 reads MNHNY; CDR2 reads SVGAGI (reference sequence). The ends were cut back, 2 bases at V and 2 bases at J, with 7 bases in the middle. The CDR3 here is CASSYPTAYNEQFF. DNA for the CDR3: TGTGCCAGCAGTTACCCAACAGCCTACAATGAGCAGTTCTTC.

In DNA, the CDR3 is TGTGCCAGCAGTTGGGGACTTCGCACAGATACGCAGTATTTT. Its protein is CASSWGLRTDTQYF. The chain is built from TRBV6-5 and TRBJ2-3; D may be TRBD2 (6 bases). V was shortened by 4 bases and J by 1 base, with 9 bases between the two germline ends. The CDR3 has 14 residues. CDR1 MNHEY and CDR2 SVGAGI come from the germline V gene.

This rearrangement joins TRBV5-8 to TRBJ2-5, with 13 bases identical to TRBD2. V shed 0 bases and J 4 bases; nucleotides not matched to a gene: 0. Germline CDR1 reads SGHTS; CDR2 reads YDEGEE. CDR3 length: 15 amino acids. CDR3 DNA sequence: TGTGCCAGCAGCTTGGGACTAGCGGGAGGAGAGACCCAGTACTTC. Protein: CASSLGLAGGETQYF.

The J gene is TRBJ1-2, the V gene TRBV7-8, with TRBD1 identical over 7 bases. With 8 bases clipped from V and 4 bases from J, the junction kept 13 bases outside the gene matches. The CDR3 is 15 amino acids. CDR1 and CDR2 (germline): SGHVS, FQNEAQ. CDR3 DNA sequence: TGTGCCAGCGGCCCTGACAGGGAGATCGGCTATGGCTACACCTTC. Encoded protein: CASGPDREIGYGYTF.